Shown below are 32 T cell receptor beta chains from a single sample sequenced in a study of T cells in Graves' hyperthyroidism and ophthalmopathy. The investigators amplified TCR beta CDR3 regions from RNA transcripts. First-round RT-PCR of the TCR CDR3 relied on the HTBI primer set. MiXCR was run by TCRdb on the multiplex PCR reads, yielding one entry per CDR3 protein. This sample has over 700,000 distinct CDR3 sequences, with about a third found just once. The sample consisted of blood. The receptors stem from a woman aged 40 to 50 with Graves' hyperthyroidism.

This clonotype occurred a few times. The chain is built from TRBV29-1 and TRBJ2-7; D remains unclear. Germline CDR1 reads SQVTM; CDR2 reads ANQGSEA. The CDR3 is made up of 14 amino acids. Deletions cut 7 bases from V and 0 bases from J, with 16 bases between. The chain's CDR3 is CSARGQESSYEQYF. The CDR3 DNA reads TGCAGCGCCCGAGGTCAGGAGAGCTCCTACGAGCAGTACTTC.

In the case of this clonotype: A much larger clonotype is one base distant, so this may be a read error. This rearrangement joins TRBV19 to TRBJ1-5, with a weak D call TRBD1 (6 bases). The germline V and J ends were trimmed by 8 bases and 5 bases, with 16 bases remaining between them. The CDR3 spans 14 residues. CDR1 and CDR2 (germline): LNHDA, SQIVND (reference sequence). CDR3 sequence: CASVGLYRDQPQHF. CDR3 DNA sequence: TGTGCCAGTGTGGGCCTATACAGGGATCAGCCCCAGCATTTT.

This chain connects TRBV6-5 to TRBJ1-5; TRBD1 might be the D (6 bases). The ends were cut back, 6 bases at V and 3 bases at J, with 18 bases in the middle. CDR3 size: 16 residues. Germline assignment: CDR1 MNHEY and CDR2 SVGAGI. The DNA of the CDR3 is TGTGCCAGCAGGGCCTCGGCCGGGACATACAATCAGCCCCAGCATTTT. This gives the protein CASRASAGTYNQPQHF.

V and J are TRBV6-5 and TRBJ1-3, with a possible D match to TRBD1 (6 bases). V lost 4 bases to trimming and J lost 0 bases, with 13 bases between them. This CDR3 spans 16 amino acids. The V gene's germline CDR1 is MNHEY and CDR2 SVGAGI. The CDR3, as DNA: TGTGCCAGCAGTTCCCGGACAGTCACCTCTGGAAACACCATATATTTT. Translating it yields CASSSRTVTSGNTIYF.

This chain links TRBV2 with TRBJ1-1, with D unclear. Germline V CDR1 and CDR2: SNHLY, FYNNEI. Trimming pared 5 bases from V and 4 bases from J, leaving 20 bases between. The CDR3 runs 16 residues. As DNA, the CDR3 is TGTGCCAGCAGTTACTCGATACCTACACGGGGCACTGAAGCTTTCTTT. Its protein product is CASSYSIPTRGTEAFF.

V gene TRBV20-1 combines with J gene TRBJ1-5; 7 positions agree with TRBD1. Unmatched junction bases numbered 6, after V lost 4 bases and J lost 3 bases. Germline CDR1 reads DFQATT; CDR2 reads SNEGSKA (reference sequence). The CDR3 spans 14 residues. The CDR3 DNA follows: TGCAGTGCTACGGGACAGTTTAACAATCAGCCCCAGCATTTT. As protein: CSATGQFNNQPQHF.

The CDR3 here is CASSLEQAAQYF. The CDR3 DNA is TGCGCCAGCAGCTTGGAGCAAGCCGCCCAGTACTTC. V is TRBV5-1 and J is TRBJ2-5; D unclear. The CDR3 loop spans 12 amino acids. Germline CDR1 reads SGHRS; CDR2 reads YFSETQ. Trimming took 0 bases from V and 9 from J, leaving 9 bases between them.

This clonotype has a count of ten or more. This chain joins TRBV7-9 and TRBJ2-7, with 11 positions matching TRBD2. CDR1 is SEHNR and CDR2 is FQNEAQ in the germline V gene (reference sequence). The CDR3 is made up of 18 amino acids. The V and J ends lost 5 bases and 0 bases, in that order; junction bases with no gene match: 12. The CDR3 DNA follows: TGTGCCAGCAGCCCCCACGGCACGACTAGCGGGGTCTCCTACGAGCAGTACTTC. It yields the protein CASSPHGTTSGVSYEQYF.

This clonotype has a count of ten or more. CDR3 bases: TGTGCCAGCAGCTTAAAAGGGACCGAGAAGCCCCAGCATTTT. As protein: CASSLKGTEKPQHF. This sequence joins TRBV7-2 and TRBJ1-5, with D maybe TRBD1 (5 bases). V was shortened by 2 bases and J by 8 bases, with 13 bases between the two germline ends. Germline CDR1 and CDR2: SGHTA and FQGNSA. The CDR3 runs 14 residues. Looking up the rest from reference TRBV7-2 and TRBJ1-5 gives the full variable domain: GAGVSQSPSNKVTEKGKDVELRCDPISGHTALYWYRQSLGQGLEFLIYFQGNSAPDKSGLPSDRFSAERTGGSVSTLTIQRTQQEDSAVYLCASSLKGTEKPQHFGDGTRLSIL.

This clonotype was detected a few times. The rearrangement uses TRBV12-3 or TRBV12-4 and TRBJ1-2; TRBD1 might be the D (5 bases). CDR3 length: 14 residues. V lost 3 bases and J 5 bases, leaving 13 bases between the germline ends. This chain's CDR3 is CASSFRGGGYGYTF. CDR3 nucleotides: TGTGCCAGCAGTTTTAGGGGCGGAGGGTATGGCTACACCTTC.

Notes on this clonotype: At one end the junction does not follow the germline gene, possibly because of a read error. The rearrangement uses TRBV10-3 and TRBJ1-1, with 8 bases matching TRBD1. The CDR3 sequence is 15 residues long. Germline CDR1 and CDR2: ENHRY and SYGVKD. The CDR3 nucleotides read TGTGCCAGCAGTTTCCAGGGGGCAGCGGACACTGAAGCTTTCTTT. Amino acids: CASSFQGAADTEAFF.

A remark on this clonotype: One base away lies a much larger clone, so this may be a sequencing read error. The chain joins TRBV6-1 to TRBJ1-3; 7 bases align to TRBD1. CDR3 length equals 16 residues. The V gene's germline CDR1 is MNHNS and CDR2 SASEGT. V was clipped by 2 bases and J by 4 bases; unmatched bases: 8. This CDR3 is CASSETPDRVGNTIYF. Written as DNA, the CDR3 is TGTGCCAGCAGTGAAACTCCAGACAGGGTCGGAAACACCATATATTTT.

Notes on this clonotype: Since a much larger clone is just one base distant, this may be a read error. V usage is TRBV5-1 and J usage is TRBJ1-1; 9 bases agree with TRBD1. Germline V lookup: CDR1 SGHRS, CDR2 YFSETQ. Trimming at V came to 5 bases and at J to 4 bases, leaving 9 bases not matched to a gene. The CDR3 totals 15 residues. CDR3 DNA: TGCGCCAGCAGTAGGACAGGGGAATGGAGCACTGAAGCTTTCTTT. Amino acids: CASSRTGEWSTEAFF.

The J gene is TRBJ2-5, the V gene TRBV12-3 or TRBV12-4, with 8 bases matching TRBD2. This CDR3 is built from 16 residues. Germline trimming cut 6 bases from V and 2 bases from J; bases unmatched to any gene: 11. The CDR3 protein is CASSSTTGGAQETQYF. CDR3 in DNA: TGTGCCAGCAGCTCAACGACCGGGGGGGCGCAAGAGACCCAGTACTTC.

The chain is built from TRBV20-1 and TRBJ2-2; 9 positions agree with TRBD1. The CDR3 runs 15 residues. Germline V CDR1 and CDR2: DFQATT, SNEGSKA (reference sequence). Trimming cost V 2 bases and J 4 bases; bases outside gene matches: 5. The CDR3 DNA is TGCAGTGCTAGACGGGACAGGGTGAGCACCGGGGAGCTGTTTTTT. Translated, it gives CSARRDRVSTGELFF.

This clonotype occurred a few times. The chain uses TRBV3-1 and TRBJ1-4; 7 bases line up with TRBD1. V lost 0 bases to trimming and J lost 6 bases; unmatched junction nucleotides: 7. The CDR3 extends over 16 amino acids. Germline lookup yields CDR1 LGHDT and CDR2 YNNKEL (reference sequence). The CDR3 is CASSQETGWRDEKLFF. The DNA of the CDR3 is TGTGCCAGCAGCCAAGAGACAGGGTGGCGGGATGAAAAACTGTTTTTT.

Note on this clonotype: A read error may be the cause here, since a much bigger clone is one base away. The DNA of the CDR3 is TGTGCCAGCAGTCAGGACTTGCGATTTAATCAGCCCCAGCATTTT. Amino acids: CASSQDLRFNQPQHF. The chain employs TRBV2 and TRBJ1-5; D unresolved. From germline, CDR1 is SNHLY and CDR2 FYNNEI. Trimming took 5 bases from V and 4 from J, leaving 15 bases between them. There are 15 residues in the CDR3. The variable domain in full, completed from reference TRBV2 and TRBJ1-5, reads EPEVTQTPSHQVTQMGQEVILRCVPISNHLYFYWYRQILGQKVEFLVSFYNNEISEKSEIFDDQFSVERPDGSNFTLKIRSTKLEDSAMYFCASSQDLRFNQPQHFGDGTRLSIL.

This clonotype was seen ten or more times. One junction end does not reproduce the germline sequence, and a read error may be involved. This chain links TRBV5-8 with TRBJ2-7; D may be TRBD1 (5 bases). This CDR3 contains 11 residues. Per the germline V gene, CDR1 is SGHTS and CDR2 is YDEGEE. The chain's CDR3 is CASSLLGQVMF. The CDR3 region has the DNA TGTGCCAGCAGCTTGTTGGGGCAGGTCATGTTC.

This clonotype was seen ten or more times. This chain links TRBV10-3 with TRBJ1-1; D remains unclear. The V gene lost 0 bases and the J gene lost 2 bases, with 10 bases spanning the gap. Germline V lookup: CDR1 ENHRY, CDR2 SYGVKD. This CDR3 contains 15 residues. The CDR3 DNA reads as TGTGCCATCAGTGAGTCAGGTAGTAGAAACACTGAAGCTTTCTTT. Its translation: CAISESGSRNTEAFF.

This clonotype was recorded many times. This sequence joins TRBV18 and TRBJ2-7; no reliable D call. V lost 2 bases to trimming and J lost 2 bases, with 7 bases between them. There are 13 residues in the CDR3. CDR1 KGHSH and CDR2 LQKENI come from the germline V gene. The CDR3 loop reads CASSPARPYEQYF. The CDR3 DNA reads TGTGCCAGCTCACCAGCCAGACCCTACGAGCAGTACTTC.

Here the CDR3 DNA reads TGCAGTGCTGCCCTAGAGGGCGGCCCCCACGGGGAGTACGAGCAGTACTTC. Its protein product is CSAALEGGPHGEYEQYF. The rearrangement links TRBV20-1 to TRBJ2-7; D might be TRBD2 (5 bases). This CDR3 comprises 17 residues. CDR1 is DFQATT, CDR2 SNEGSKA, per germline (reference sequence). Trimming stripped 5 bases from V and 4 bases from J, with 27 bases between.

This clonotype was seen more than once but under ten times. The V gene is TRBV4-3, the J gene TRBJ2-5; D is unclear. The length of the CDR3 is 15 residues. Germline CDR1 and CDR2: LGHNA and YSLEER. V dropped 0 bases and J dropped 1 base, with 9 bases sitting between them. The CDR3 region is CASSQDRQIQETQYF. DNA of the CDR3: TGCGCCAGCAGCCAAGATCGGCAAATCCAAGAGACCCAGTACTTC.

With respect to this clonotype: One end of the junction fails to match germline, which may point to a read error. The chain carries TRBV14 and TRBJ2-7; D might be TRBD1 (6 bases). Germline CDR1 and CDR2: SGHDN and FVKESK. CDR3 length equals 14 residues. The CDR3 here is CASSQSGQLLERYF. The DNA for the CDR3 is TGTGCCAGCAGCCAGAGCGGACAGCTTCTCGAGCGGTACTTC. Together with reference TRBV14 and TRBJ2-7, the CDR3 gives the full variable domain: EAGVTQFPSHSVIEKGQTVTLRCDPISGHDNLYWYRRVMGKEIKFLLHFVKESKQDESGMPNNRFLAERTGGTYSTLKVQPAELEDSGVYFCASSQSGQLLERYFGPGTRLTVT.

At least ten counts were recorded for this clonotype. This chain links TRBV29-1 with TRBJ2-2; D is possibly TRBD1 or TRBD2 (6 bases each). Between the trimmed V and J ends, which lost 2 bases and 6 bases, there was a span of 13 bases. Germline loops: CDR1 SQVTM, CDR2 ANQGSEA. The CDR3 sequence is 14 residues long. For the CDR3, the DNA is TGCAGCGTTGAACTACAGGGAGGCGCCGGGGAGCTGTTTTTT. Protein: CSVELQGGAGELFF.

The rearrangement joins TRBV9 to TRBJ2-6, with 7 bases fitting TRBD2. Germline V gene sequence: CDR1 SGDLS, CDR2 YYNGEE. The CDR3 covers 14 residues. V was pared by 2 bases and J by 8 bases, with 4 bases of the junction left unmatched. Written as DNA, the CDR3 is TGTGCCAGCAGCGTGGGGGGGGGGACCAACGTCCTGACTTTC. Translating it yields CASSVGGGTNVLTF.

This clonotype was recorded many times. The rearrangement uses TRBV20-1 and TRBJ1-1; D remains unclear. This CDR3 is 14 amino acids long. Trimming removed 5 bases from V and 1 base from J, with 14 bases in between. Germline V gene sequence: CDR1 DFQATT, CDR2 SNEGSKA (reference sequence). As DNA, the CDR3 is TGCAGTGCTGCCCCTGTCGAACGGAACACTGAAGCTTTCTTT. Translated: CSAAPVERNTEAFF.

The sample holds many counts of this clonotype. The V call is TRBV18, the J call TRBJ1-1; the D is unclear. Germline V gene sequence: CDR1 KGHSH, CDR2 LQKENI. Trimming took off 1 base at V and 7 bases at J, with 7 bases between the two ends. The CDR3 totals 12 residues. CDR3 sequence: CASSPRRDEAFF. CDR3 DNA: TGTGCCAGCTCACCACGGAGGGATGAAGCTTTCTTT.

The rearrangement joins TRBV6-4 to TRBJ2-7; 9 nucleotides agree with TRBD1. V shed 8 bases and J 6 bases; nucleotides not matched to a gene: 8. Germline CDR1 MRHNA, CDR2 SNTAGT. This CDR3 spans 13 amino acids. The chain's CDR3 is CASERRDRVEQYF. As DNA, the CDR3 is TGTGCCAGCGAGAGACGGGACAGGGTCGAGCAGTACTTC.

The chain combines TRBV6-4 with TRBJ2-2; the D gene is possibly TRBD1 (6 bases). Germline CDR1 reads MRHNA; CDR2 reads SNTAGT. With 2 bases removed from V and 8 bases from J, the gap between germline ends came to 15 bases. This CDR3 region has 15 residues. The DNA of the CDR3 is TGTGCCAGCAGTGACCTAACTTCCGGGACAGGGGAGCTGTTTTTT. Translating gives CASSDLTSGTGELFF.

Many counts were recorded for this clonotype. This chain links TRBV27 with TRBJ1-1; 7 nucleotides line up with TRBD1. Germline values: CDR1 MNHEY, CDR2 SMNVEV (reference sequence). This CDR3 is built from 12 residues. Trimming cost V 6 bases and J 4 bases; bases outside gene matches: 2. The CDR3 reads CASSTGVTEAFF. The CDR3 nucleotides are TGTGCCAGCAGCACAGGGGTCACTGAAGCTTTCTTT.

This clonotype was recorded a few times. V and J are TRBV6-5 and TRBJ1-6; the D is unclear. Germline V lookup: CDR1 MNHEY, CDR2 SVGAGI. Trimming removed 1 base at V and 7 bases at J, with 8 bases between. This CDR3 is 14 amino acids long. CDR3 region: CASSYLLPNSPLHF. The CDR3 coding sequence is TGTGCCAGCAGTTACTTACTGCCCAATTCACCCCTCCACTTT.

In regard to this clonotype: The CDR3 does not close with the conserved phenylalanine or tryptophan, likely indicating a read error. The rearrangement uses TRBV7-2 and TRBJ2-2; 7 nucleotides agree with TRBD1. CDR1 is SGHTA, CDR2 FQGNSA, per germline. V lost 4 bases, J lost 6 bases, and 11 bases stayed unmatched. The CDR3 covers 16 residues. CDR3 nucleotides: TGTGCCAGCAGCTGGGACAGTGGAAATTATGCCGGGGAGCTGTTTCTT. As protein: CASSWDSGNYAGELFL.